Described below is a single TCR beta chain sequence and its context. The V and J ends lost 0 bases and 3 bases, in that order; junction bases with no gene match: 6. In germline, CDR1 is LGHDT, CDR2 YNNKEL (reference sequence). The length of the CDR3 is 16 residues. The record originates from a study of blood T cell repertoires in COVID-19. Study-wide background: Donors in the United States, Italy and Spain gave samples during acute or convalescent COVID-19. Sources were T cells, B-cell-depleted T cells, or PBMCs; the material itself was cDNA or gDNA.

Authors' data handling: The assay estimated nucleated cells by amplifying reference gene primers. The method was immunoSEQ multiplex PCR; TCRdb's version includes in-frame clones alone and lacks a portion of them. V and J calls and clone size come straight from that table; D and trimming were deduced from the DNA. The table includes 250,000 to 400,000 clones, almost 90% detected once. The chain recombines TRBV3-1 (or the pseudogene TRBV3-2) with TRBJ1-2; TRBD1 matches 8 bases. Sequencing was carried out using peripheral blood. The receptor was isolated from a woman in her thirties with COVID-19, enrolled during active disease. CDR3 sequence: CASSQESTGGDYGYTF. DNA for the CDR3: TGTGCCAGCAGCCAAGAGTCCACAGGGGGGGACTATGGCTACACCTTC.